The 14 T cell receptor beta chains reported below all come from one sample, sequenced in a study of T cells in localized non-small cell lung cancer (dated by TCRdb to 2020 to 2022). The method was the immunoSEQ multiplex PCR assay. Imported from immuneACCESS, the table was reduced by TCRdb to in-frame sequences with V and J called. These copies leave out some clones; in studies compared against another copy, an unresolved V gene accounts for under half, and the cause of the remainder is not known. Recorded for this sample are around 83,000 clones; roughly 89% of them occurred a single time. The ten largest make up 15% of the sample. The source material was peripheral blood, sampled before any cancer treatment. Source of these receptors: a man aged 35 to 69 with stage I squamous cell lung carcinoma.

The V and J genes are TRBV7-3 and TRBJ1-1, with D perhaps matching TRBD1 (5 bases). This CDR3 is 11 amino acids long. Germline-derived CDR1 and CDR2 are SGHTA and FQGTGA. V was shortened by 4 bases and J by 7 bases, with 7 bases between the two germline ends. CDR3 loop: CASSSQGEAFF. For the CDR3, the DNA is TGTGCCAGCAGCTCCCAGGGTGAAGCTTTCTTT.

V and J are TRBV5-5 and TRBJ1-1; no firm D call. Trimming took 0 bases from V and 1 from J, leaving 4 bases between them. Germline V gene lookup returns CDR1 SGHKS and CDR2 YYEKEE (reference sequence). This CDR3 is 13 amino acids long. This CDR3 reads CASSLEWNTEAFF. CDR3 DNA sequence: TGTGCCAGCAGCTTGGAGTGGAACACTGAAGCTTTCTTT.

This chain uses TRBV6-1 with TRBJ1-2; D not resolved. Trimming removed 2 bases at V and 4 bases at J, with 8 bases between. Germline V lookup: CDR1 MNHNS, CDR2 SASEGT. The CDR3 has 13 amino acids. The CDR3 coding sequence is TGTGCCAGCAGTGAATGGCCGTTCTATGGCTACACCTTC. Residues: CASSEWPFYGYTF.

This rearrangement joins TRBV5-4 to TRBJ1-2, with 7 bases that match TRBD1. CDR3 length: 15 amino acids. From germline, CDR1 is SGHNT and CDR2 YYREEE (reference sequence). The junction had 11 bases not matched to a gene; V was cut back by 1 base and J by 8 bases. The CDR3 DNA follows: TGTGCCAGCAGCTTGTCTTTAAGGGACAGTCTCGGCTACACCTTC. This sequence encodes CASSLSLRDSLGYTF. The full variable domain, with the rest looked up from reference TRBV5-4 and TRBJ1-2, is ETGVTQSPTHLIKTRGQQVTLRCSSQSGHNTVSWYQQALGQGPQFIFQYYREEENGRGNFPPRFSGLQFPNYSSELNVNALELDDSALYLCASSLSLRDSLGYTFGSGTRLTVV.

V usage is TRBV16 and J usage is TRBJ1-2; TRBD1 matches at 7 bases. Germline assignment: CDR1 KGHSY and CDR2 FQNENV. The V and J ends lost 4 bases and 6 bases, in that order; junction bases with no gene match: 5. The CDR3 has 13 amino acids. The CDR3, as DNA: TGTGCCAGCAGCCTTAGACAGGGTCATGGCTACACCTTC. This codes for CASSLRQGHGYTF.

The sample holds a few counts of this clone. The chain has TRBV2 and TRBJ1-6; TRBD1 matches at 9 bases. This CDR3 has 15 amino acids. Germline assignment: CDR1 SNHLY and CDR2 FYNNEI. With V trimmed by 5 bases and J by 5 bases, 4 bases remained unmatched. In nucleotides, the CDR3 is TGTGCCAGCAGTTTCCGGGACAGGGATAATTCACCCCTCCACTTT. It codes for CASSFRDRDNSPLHF.

This clone occurred once. This sequence joins TRBV5-1 and TRBJ1-4, with D possibly TRBD1 on 5 matching bases. CDR3 length: 13 residues. In germline, CDR1 is SGHRS, CDR2 YFSETQ. V was cut by 6 bases and J by 8 bases, with 14 bases left in between. CDR3 in amino acids: CASTPSWGEKLFF. The CDR3 nucleotides are TGCGCCAGCACCCCTAGCTGGGGGGAAAAACTGTTTTTT.

This clone was observed a handful of times. Other DNA sequences from this sample encode an identical CDR3 as well. The CDR3 DNA reads TGTGCCAGCAGCTTAGGAGGGATGGGCGGCTACACCTTC. Amino acids: CASSLGGMGGYTF. The chain links TRBV7-9 to TRBJ1-2; the D is unclear. Per germline, CDR1 SEHNR and CDR2 FQNEAQ (reference sequence). V lost 1 base to trimming and J lost 8 bases, with 11 bases between them. The CDR3 is 13 amino acids.

The V gene is TRBV28, the J gene TRBJ1-1; 10 bases agree with TRBD1. V was pared by 5 bases and J by 1 base, with 4 bases of the junction left unmatched. Germline V lookup: CDR1 MDHEN, CDR2 SYDVKM. This CDR3 comprises 15 residues. The CDR3 sequence is CASSPWDRGNTEAFF. The CDR3 region has the DNA TGTGCCAGCAGTCCCTGGGACAGGGGGAACACTGAAGCTTTCTTT.

V and J are TRBV6-5 and TRBJ1-4; D is unresolved. This CDR3 has 14 amino acids. Germline V gene sequence: CDR1 MNHEY, CDR2 SVGAGI. V was pared by 7 bases and J by 8 bases, with 17 bases between. CDR3 region: CASTSGPTDEKLFF. CDR3 sequence (DNA): TGTGCCAGCACCTCCGGGCCAACTGACGAAAAACTGTTTTTT.

The chain links TRBV15 to TRBJ1-2, with 10 bases lining up with TRBD1. Germline-derived CDR1 and CDR2 are LNHNV and YYDKDF (reference sequence). J lost 6 bases, V lost 1 base, and 8 bases had no gene match. The CDR3 is made up of 16 amino acids. As DNA, the CDR3 is TGTGCCACCAGCAGAGCCCCGGGACAGGGGACGGATGGCTACACCTTC. Amino acids: CATSRAPGQGTDGYTF. The entire variable domain, with the rest obtained from reference TRBV15 and TRBJ1-2, is as follows: DAMVIQNPRYQVTQFGKPVTLSCSQTLNHNVMYWYQQKSSQAPKLLFHYYDKDFNNEADTPDNFQSRRPNTSFCFLDIRSPGLGDTAMYLCATSRAPGQGTDGYTFGSGTRLTVV.

V gene TRBV10-2 combines with J gene TRBJ1-5; weak D call: TRBD1 (6 bases). The CDR3 contains 15 residues. Trimming shortened V by 9 bases and J by 2 bases, and 17 bases separated the two germline ends. In germline, CDR1 is WSHSY, CDR2 SAAADI. CDR3 region: CASMSSRGGNQPQHF. The CDR3 coding sequence is TGCGCCAGTATGAGCAGCAGGGGTGGCAATCAGCCCCAGCATTTT.

This chain joins TRBV6-6 and TRBJ1-5; weak D call: TRBD1 (5 bases). CDR3 length: 15 amino acids. The germline CDR1 and CDR2 sequences are MNHNY and SVGAGI (reference sequence). Trimming took off 0 bases at V and 7 bases at J, with 13 bases between the two ends. The CDR3 bases are TGTGCCAGCAGTTACTCCGCTCCGGGGGTACAGCCCCAGCATTTT. Amino acid sequence: CASSYSAPGVQPQHF.

As DNA, the CDR3 is TGTGCCTGGACAGCCGCCCCCAATCAGCCCCAGCATTTT. Protein: CAWTAAPNQPQHF. The genes are TRBV30 and TRBJ1-5, with unresolved D. The germline V gene encodes CDR1 GTSNPN and CDR2 SVGIG (reference sequence). Trimming cost V 4 bases and J 3 bases, with 10 bases left between them. The CDR3 sequence is 13 residues long.